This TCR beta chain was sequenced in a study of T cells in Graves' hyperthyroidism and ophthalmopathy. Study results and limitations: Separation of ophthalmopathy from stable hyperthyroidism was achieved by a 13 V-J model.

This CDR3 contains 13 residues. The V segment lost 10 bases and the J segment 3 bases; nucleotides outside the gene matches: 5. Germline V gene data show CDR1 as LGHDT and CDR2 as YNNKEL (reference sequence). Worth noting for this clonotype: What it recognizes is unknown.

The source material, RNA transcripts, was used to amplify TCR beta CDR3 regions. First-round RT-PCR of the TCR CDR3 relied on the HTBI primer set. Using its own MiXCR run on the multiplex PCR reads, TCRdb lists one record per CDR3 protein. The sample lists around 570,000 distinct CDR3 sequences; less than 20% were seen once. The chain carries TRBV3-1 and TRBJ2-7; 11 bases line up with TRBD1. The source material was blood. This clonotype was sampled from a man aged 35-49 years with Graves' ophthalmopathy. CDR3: CATGQGANYEQYF. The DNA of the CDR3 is TGTGCCACCGGACAGGGGGCGAACTACGAGCAGTACTTC.